This TCR beta chain was found in a study of T-cell memory formation after mild COVID-19. Points from the study as a whole: Clones contracting day 15 to 85 were balanced CD4/CD8; later expanders leaned CD4+. Pre-infection memory harbored some responding clones, suggesting cross-reactive memory joined.

The CDR3 is 15 residues long. CDR1 and CDR2 (germline): LGHNA, YSLEER. V lost 0 bases to trimming and J lost 0 bases, with 9 bases between them. Sample barcodes and UMIs were carried by the TCR alpha and TCR beta cDNA libraries that 5'RACE generated with constant-segment primers. TCRdb redid the calling of the 5' RACE reads with MiXCR, one entry per CDR3 protein. The top ten hold approximately 2.1% of the sample, which has about 250,000 distinct CDR3 sequences, roughly 15% seen once. This clonotype was observed a handful of times. Its cognate antigen is unknown. This clonotype was obtained from an adult woman who had mild COVID-19 (a few samples of this study predate the infection). Cell type and time point are not known. The J gene is TRBJ2-7, the V gene TRBV4-3; maybe TRBD2 (6 bases). The sequenced sample was PBMCs or a T cell subset sorted from them (not recorded which). The CDR3 DNA reads as TGCGCCAGCAGCCAAGATCGGGGGTTCTCCTACGAGCAGTACTTC. Translating it yields CASSQDRGFSYEQYF.